The 10 T cell receptor beta chains presented below share a single source sample, sequenced in a study of Ad26.COV2.S vaccination and SARS-CoV-2 variants. Treatment here: around 19 received Ad26.COV2.S at low or high dose, single or two shots; roughly five received placebo; per-sample allocation not given. Sampling was performed 63 days after the first vaccine or placebo injection. Assay used: immunoSEQ multiplex PCR; TCRdb lists only in-frame clones, some missing. The sample carries a few hundred thousand clones, around 86% recorded once. Sequenced material: peripheral blood, taken in a trial of Ad26.COV2.S vaccine versus placebo. The source is a person between 18 and 65 years old who received the Ad26.COV2.S COVID-19 vaccine or a placebo.

This clone was picked up a small number of times. The chain uses TRBV6-6 and TRBJ1-4, with 7 bases matching TRBD1. The ends lost 8 bases at V and 5 bases at J; junction bases unmatched: 5. CDR3 length equals 13 residues. CDR1 and CDR2 from the germline V gene are MNHNY and SVGAGI (reference sequence). The CDR3 DNA reads as TGTGCCAGCGAGGGGGCGCGAAATGAAAAACTGTTTTTT. As protein: CASEGARNEKLFF.

V is TRBV7-6 and J is TRBJ1-3, with a tentative D call TRBD1 (5 bases). Germline assignment: CDR1 SGHVS and CDR2 FNYEAQ. V was pared by 2 bases and J by 0 bases, with 11 bases between. CDR3 length: 16 amino acids. This chain's CDR3 is CASSLTGASSGNTIYF. In DNA, the CDR3 is TGTGCCAGCAGCTTAACAGGCGCTAGCTCTGGAAACACCATATATTTT.

The J gene is TRBJ2-1, the V gene TRBV9; TRBD2 aligns across 15 bases. This CDR3 has 19 residues. Trimming at V came to 4 bases and at J to 2 bases, leaving 10 bases not matched to a gene. From germline, CDR1 is SGDLS and CDR2 YYNGEE. CDR3 DNA sequence: TGTGCCAGCAGCCCGAGGGGGACTAGCGGGGGGTTTACCTACAATGAGCAGTTCTTC. Residues: CASSPRGTSGGFTYNEQFF.

The chain has TRBV4-3 and TRBJ1-2, with 12 bases fitting TRBD1. V lost 2 bases to trimming and J lost 8 bases; unmatched junction nucleotides: 6. Per the germline V gene, CDR1 is LGHNA and CDR2 is YSLEER. The CDR3 sequence is 15 residues long. The CDR3 here is CASSQPGTGGRGYTF. CDR3 sequence (DNA): TGCGCCAGCAGCCAACCCGGGACAGGGGGCAGAGGCTACACCTTC.

The rearrangement joins TRBV5-6 to TRBJ1-2; D gene unclear. The CDR3 totals 13 residues. Germline V gene data show CDR1 as SGHDT and CDR2 as YYEEEE. V was shortened by 0 bases and J by 8 bases, with 11 bases between the two germline ends. The DNA of the CDR3 is TGTGCCAGCAGCTTGGAGCAGGTTCGAGGCTACACCTTC. It is translated as CASSLEQVRGYTF.

V gene TRBV7-8 combines with J gene TRBJ2-3, with 7 bases that match TRBD1. The germline CDR1 and CDR2 sequences are SGHVS and FQNEAQ. The CDR3 consists of 14 residues. With 5 bases clipped from V and 1 base from J, the junction kept 3 bases outside the gene matches. The CDR3 region has the DNA TGTGCCAGCAGCAAAGACAGGGGCACAGATACGCAGTATTTT. Its translation is CASSKDRGTDTQYF.

The chain combines TRBV7-2 with TRBJ1-2; 9 bases are shared with TRBD1. Germline lookup yields CDR1 SGHTA and CDR2 FQGNSA. J was trimmed by 4 bases and V by 4 bases; bases with no gene match: 1. This CDR3 spans 13 amino acids. CDR3 sequence: CASSSTGGYGYTF. Written as DNA, the CDR3 is TGTGCCAGCAGCTCGACAGGGGGCTATGGCTACACCTTC. Based on the CDR3 plus reference TRBV7-2 and TRBJ1-2, the full variable domain is GAGVSQSPSNKVTEKGKDVELRCDPISGHTALYWYRQSLGQGLEFLIYFQGNSAPDKSGLPSDRFSAERTGGSVSTLTIQRTQQEDSAVYLCASSSTGGYGYTFGSGTRLTVV.

This chain connects TRBV11-3 to TRBJ2-2, with D perhaps matching TRBD1 or TRBD2 (5 bases each). V was cut by 5 bases and J by 5 bases, with 15 bases left in between. The CDR3 length is 15 residues. Germline assignment: CDR1 SGHNT and CDR2 YENEEA. For the CDR3, the DNA is TGTGCCAGCAGCCAGAGCCCGGGGCCAACCGGGGAGCTGTTTTTT. This encodes CASSQSPGPTGELFF.

This clone was counted only a few times. The chain employs TRBV11-2 and TRBJ1-1; no clear D. Germline CDR1 SGHAT, CDR2 FQNNGV. The CDR3 contains 14 residues. The ends were cut back, 8 bases at V and 7 bases at J, with 20 bases in the middle. This CDR3 reads CASALMGLAGEAFF. The CDR3, as DNA: TGTGCCAGCGCCTTAATGGGATTGGCGGGTGAAGCTTTCTTT.

The chain has TRBV5-8 and TRBJ1-2; 9 bases are a match to TRBD1. This CDR3 comprises 13 residues. The V segment lost 4 bases and the J segment 8 bases; nucleotides outside the gene matches: 6. CDR1 and CDR2 from the germline V gene are SGHTS and YDEGEE. The CDR3 bases are TGTGCCAGCAGCCGGACAGGGGCCGGCGGCTACACCTTC. Residues: CASSRTGAGGYTF.